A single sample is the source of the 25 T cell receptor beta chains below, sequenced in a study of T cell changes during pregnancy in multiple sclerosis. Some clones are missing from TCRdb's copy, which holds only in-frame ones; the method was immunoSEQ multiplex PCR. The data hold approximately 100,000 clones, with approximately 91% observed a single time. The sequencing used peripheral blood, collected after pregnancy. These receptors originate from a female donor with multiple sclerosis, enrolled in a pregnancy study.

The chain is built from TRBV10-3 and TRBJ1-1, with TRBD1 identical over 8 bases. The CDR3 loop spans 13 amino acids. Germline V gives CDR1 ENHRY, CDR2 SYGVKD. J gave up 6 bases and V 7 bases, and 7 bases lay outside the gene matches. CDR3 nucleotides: TGTGCCATCAATCCAGGACAGGGAGCTGAAGCTTTCTTT. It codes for CAINPGQGAEAFF.

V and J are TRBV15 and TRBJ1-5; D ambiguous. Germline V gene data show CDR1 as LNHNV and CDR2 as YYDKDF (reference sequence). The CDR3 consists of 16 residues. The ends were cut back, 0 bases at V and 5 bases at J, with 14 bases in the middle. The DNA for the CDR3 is TGTGCCACCAGCAGAGATTTTAGGAGCGGCGATCAGCCCCAGCATTTT. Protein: CATSRDFRSGDQPQHF.

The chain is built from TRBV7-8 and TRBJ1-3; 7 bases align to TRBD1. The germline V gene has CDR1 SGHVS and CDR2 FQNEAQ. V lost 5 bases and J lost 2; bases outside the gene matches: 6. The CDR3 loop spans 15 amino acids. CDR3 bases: TGTGCCAGCAGCCCACGGACAGGAACTGGAAACACCATATATTTT. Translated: CASSPRTGTGNTIYF. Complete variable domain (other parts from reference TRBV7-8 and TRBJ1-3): GAGVSQSPRYKVAKRGQDVALRCDPISGHVSLFWYQQALGQGPEFLTYFQNEAQLDKSGLPSDRFFAERPEGSVSTLKIQRTQQEDSAVYLCASSPRTGTGNTIYFGEGSWLTVV.

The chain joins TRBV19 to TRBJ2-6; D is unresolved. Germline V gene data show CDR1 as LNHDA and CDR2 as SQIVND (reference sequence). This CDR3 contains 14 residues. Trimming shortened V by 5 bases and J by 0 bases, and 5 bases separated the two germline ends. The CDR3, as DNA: TGTGCCAGTAGTCCGGGCTCTGGGGCCAACGTCCTGACTTTC. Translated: CASSPGSGANVLTF.

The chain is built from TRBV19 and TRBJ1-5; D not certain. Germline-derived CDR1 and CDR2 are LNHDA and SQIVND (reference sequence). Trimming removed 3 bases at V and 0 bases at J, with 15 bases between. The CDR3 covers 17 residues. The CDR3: CASSIPRGSYSNQPQHF. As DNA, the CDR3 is TGTGCCAGTAGTATCCCGCGAGGCAGCTATAGCAATCAGCCCCAGCATTTT.

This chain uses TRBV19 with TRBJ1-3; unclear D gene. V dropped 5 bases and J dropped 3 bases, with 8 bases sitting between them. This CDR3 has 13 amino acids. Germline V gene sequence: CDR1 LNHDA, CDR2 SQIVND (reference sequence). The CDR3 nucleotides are TGTGCCAGTAGTGAGGCTGATGGAAACACCATATATTTT. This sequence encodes CASSEADGNTIYF.

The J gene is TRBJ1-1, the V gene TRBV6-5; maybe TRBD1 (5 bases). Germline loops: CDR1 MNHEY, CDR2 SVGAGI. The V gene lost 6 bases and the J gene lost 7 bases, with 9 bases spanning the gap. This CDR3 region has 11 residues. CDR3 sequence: CASRMGREAFF. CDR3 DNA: TGTGCCAGCAGGATGGGGCGTGAAGCTTTCTTT.

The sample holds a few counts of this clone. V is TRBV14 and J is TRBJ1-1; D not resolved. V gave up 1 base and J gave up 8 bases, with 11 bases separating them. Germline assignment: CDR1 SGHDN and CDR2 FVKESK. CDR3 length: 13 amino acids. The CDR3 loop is CASSQVAQVEAFF. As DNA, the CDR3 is TGTGCCAGCAGCCAAGTCGCTCAGGTGGAAGCTTTCTTT.

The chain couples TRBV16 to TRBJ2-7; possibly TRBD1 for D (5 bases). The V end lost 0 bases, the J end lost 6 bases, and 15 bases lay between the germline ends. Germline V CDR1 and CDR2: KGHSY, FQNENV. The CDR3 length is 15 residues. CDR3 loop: CASSQSASIGAEQYF. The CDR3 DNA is TGTGCCAGCAGCCAATCCGCGTCTATAGGGGCCGAGCAGTACTTC.

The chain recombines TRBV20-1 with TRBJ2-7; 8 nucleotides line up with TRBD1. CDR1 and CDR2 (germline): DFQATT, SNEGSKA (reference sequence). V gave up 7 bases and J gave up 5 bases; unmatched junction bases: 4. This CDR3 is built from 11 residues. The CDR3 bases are TGCAGTGGGGACAGGTATAACGAGCAGTACTTC. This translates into CSGDRYNEQYF.

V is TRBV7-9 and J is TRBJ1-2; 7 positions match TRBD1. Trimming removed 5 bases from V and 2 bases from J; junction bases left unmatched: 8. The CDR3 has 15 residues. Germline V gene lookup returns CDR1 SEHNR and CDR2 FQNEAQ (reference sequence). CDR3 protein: CASSRPGQSNYGYTF. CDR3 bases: TGTGCCAGCAGCCGCCCGGGACAGTCAAACTATGGCTACACCTTC.

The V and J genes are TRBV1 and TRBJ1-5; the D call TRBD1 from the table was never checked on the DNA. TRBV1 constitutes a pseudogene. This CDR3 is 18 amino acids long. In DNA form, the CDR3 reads TGCACCAGCAGCCAAGATAACAGGGGCCTCACCCTTTGTCAGCCCCAGCATTTT. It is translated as CTSSQDNRGLTLCQPQHF.

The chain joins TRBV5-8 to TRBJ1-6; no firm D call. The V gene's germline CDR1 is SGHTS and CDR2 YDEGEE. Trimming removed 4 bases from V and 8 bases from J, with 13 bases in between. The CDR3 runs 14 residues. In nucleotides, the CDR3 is TGTGCCAGCAGCACCGACGGGTTATATTCACCCCTCCACTTT. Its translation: CASSTDGLYSPLHF.

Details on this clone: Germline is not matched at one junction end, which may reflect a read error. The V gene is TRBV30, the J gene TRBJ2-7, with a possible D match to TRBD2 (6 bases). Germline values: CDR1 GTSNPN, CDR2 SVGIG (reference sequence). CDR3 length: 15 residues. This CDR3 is CACSGLAGRAYEQYF. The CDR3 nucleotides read TGTGCCTGTAGTGGGCTGGCGGGGAGAGCCTACGAGCAGTACTTC.

The CDR3 sequence: CASSPRRRNYEQYF. In DNA, the CDR3 is TGTGCCAGCAGCCCGCGACGGAGGAATTACGAGCAGTACTTC. V and J are TRBV7-8 and TRBJ2-7; D is possibly TRBD2 (5 bases). Looked up from germline, CDR1 is SGHVS and CDR2 is FQNEAQ. V lost 5 bases, J lost 4 bases, and 15 bases lay in between. The CDR3 runs to 14 residues.

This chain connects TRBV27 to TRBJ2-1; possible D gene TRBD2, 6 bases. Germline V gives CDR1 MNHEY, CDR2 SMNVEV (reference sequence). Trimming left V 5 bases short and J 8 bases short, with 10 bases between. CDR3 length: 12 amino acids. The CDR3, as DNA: TGTGCCAGCAGTCTGGGGGACTATGAGCAGTTCTTC. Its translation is CASSLGDYEQFF.

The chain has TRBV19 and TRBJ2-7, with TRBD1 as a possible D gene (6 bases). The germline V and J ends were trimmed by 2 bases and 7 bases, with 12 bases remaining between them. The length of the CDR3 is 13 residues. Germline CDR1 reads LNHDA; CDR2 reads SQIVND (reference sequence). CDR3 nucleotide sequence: TGTGCCAGTAGTATACAGGGGTCCATGGAGCAGTACTTC. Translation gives CASSIQGSMEQYF.

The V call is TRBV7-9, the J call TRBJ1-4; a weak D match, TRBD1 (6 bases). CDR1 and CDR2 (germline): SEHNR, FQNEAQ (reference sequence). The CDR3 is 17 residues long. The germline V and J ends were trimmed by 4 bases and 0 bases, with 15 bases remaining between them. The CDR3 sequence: CASSSGQNFATNEKLFF. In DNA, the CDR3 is TGTGCCAGCAGCTCCGGACAGAACTTTGCAACTAATGAAAAACTGTTTTTT.

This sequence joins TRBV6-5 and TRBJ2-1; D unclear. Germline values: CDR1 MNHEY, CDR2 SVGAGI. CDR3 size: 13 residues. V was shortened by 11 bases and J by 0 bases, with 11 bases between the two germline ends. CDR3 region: CASSGSSYNEQFF. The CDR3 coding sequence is TGTGCCTCCTCGGGTAGCTCCTACAATGAGCAGTTCTTC.

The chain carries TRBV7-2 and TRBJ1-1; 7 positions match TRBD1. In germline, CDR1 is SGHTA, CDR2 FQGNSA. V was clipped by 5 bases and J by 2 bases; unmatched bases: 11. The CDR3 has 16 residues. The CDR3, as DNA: TGTGCCAGCAGCGACCGACAGGGCTCATCCAACACTGAAGCTTTCTTT. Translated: CASSDRQGSSNTEAFF.

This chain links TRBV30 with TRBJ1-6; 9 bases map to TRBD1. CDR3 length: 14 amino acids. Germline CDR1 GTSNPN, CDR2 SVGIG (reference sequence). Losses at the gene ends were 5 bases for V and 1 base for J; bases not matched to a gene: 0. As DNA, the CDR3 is TGTGCCTGGGGGACAGGGTCCTATAATTCACCCCTCCACTTT. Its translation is CAWGTGSYNSPLHF.

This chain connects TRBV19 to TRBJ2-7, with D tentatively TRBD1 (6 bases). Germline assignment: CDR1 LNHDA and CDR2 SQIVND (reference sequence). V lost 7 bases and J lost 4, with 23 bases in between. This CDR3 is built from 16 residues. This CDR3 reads CASTSRGQGPPYEQYF. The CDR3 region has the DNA TGTGCCAGTACCTCCCGAGGGCAGGGGCCGCCTTACGAGCAGTACTTC. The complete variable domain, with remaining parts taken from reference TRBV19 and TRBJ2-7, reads DGGITQSPKYLFRKEGQNVTLSCEQNLNHDAMYWYRQDPGQGLRLIYYSQIVNDFQKGDIAEGYSVSREKKESFPLTVTSAQKNPTAFYLCASTSRGQGPPYEQYFGPGTRLTVT.

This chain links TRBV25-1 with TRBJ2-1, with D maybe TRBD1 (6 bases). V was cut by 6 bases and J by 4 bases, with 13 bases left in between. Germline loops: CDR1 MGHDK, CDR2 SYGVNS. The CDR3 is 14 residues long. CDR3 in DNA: TGTGCCAGCAGCGACAGGTATCCGTACAATGAGCAGTTCTTC. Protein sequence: CASSDRYPYNEQFF.

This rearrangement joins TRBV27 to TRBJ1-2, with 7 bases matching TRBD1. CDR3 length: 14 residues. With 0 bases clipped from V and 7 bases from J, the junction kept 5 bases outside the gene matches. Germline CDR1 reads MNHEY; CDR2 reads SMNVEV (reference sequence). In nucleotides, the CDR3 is TGTGCCAGCAGTTTATCAGGGGGCGCATCTGGCTACACCTTC. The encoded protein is CASSLSGGASGYTF.

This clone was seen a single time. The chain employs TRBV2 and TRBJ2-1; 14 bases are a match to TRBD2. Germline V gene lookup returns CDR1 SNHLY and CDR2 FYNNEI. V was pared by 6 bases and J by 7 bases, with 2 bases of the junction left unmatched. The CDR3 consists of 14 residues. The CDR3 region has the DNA TGTGCCAGCAGGGGACTAGCGGGGGTTAATGAGCAGTTCTTC. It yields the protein CASRGLAGVNEQFF.